The following is a T cell receptor beta chain sequence with its context. Antigen unknown. The CDR3 is made up of 17 amino acids. Unmatched junction bases numbered 14, after V lost 4 bases and J lost 6 bases. Germline lookup yields CDR1 SGHRS and CDR2 YFSETQ. The data originate from a study of neoadjuvant anti-PD-1 for oral cavity cancer. Background on the study: Patients without progression got a fourth dose around day 43. General study results and limits: Higher pretreatment Treg/Th17 ratios tracked higher pretreatment blood clonality.

Blood libraries mostly used approximately 0.5 ug genomic DNA, six replicates each. The method was immunoSEQ multiplex PCR; TCRdb's version includes in-frame clones alone and lacks a portion of them. This sample has 80,000 to 95,000 clones, with about 80% found just once. The chain recombines TRBV5-1 with TRBJ1-1; 11 bases line up with TRBD1. Sequenced here: PBMCs, sampled before nivolumab (anti-PD-1) treatment. This TCR was recovered from a person aged 35-79 years with oral cavity squamous cell carcinoma. CDR3 amino acids: CASSPEGTGGGWSEAFF. The CDR3 DNA sequence: TGCGCCAGCAGCCCGGAAGGGACAGGGGGTGGGTGGTCTGAAGCTTTCTTT.